The entry that follows covers one TCR beta chain sequence. Its cognate antigen is unknown. Generated by immunoSEQ multiplex PCR, the TCRdb table keeps only in-frame clones and is missing some. The table records 60,000 to 75,000 clones, roughly 94% of them present only once. The data belong to a study of human thymus T cells. Study-wide results and caveats: In unrelated individuals, thymic repertoires overlapped highly, according to related research.

This CDR3 is built from 17 residues. Resections removed during corrective heart surgery provided the thymus tissue used. Material: thymus tissue. This receptor was obtained from a girl under three years old with a congenital heart defect but otherwise immunologically healthy. This rearrangement joins TRBV21-1 to TRBJ2-7; the table's D call of TRBD1 was not tested on the DNA. TRBV21-1 constitutes a pseudogene. DNA for the CDR3: TGTGCCAGCAGCAAAGAATGTAACAGGCAGCTCCTCCACGAGCAGTACTTC. It specifies CASSKECNRQLLHEQYF.